The source of this TCR beta chain is a study of technical replicates of blood from several donors. The V segment lost 0 bases and the J segment 3 bases; nucleotides outside the gene matches: 4. The germline V gene encodes CDR1 SGHRS and CDR2 YFSETQ. CDR3 length equals 15 residues. Measured with immunoSEQ multiplex PCR; TCRdb has only the in-frame clones, and not every one. The sample contains some 48,000 clones, 95% to 96% of which appear only once. J is TRBJ1-1 and V is TRBV5-1; 8 bases are a match to TRBD1. The sequenced sample consisted of T cells isolated from PBMCs. This TCR was recovered from a human donor in good health. The CDR3 nucleotides are TGCGCCAGCAGCTTGGGGACAGGGTTGGACACTGAAGCTTTCTTT. Its translation: CASSLGTGLDTEAFF.